The 7 T cell receptor beta chains in this list originate from one sample, sequenced in a study of chemoradiotherapy in HPV16-positive cancers. The repertoire was sequenced with immunoSEQ multiplex PCR; TCRdb's copy has only in-frame clones and lacks some. The sample lists 4,000 to 5,000 clones, 70% to 80% seen once, with 6.1% in the top ten. This specimen was tumor tissue, taken from a patient who underwent chemoradiotherapy. These receptors were obtained from a human donor with HPV-associated anogenital cancer.

The chain carries TRBV6-5 and TRBJ2-7; 7 bases agree with TRBD2. With V trimmed by 6 bases and J by 1 base, 9 bases remained unmatched. Germline V gene data show CDR1 as MNHEY and CDR2 as SVGAGI. This CDR3 has 15 residues. CDR3 loop: CASSYDGGYSYEQYF. The CDR3 bases are TGTGCCAGCAGCTATGACGGGGGGTATTCCTACGAGCAGTACTTC.

The chain links TRBV27 to TRBJ2-1; D perhaps matches TRBD1 (6 bases). This CDR3 is 14 amino acids long. V was trimmed by 0 bases and J by 8 bases, leaving 11 bases between them. The germline V gene has CDR1 MNHEY and CDR2 SMNVEV (reference sequence). CDR3 in DNA: TGTGCCAGCAGTTTATCTCGGACAGTCTATGAGCAGTTCTTC. Encoded protein: CASSLSRTVYEQFF.

This chain joins TRBV30 and TRBJ2-7, with TRBD1 matching 8 bases. Losses at the gene ends were 5 bases for V and 2 bases for J; bases not matched to a gene: 11. CDR1 GTSNPN and CDR2 SVGIG come from the germline V gene (reference sequence). The CDR3 has 15 residues. CDR3 sequence: CAWAPTLQGAYEQYF. The CDR3 region has the DNA TGTGCCTGGGCCCCCACGTTACAGGGGGCCTACGAGCAGTACTTC.

This chain links TRBV12-5 with TRBJ2-7; D might be TRBD1 (6 bases). Germline-derived CDR1 and CDR2 are LGHNT and FRNRAP. The CDR3 runs to 13 residues. V dropped 7 bases and J dropped 6 bases, with 16 bases sitting between them. For the CDR3, the DNA is TGTGCTAGTGTTATGGACAGTTCGACCGAGCAGTACTTC. Encoded protein: CASVMDSSTEQYF.

The chain has TRBV6-1 and TRBJ2-7; weak D call: TRBD2 (7 bases). This CDR3 spans 16 amino acids. Trimming shortened V by 1 base and J by 3 bases, and 16 bases separated the two germline ends. CDR1 MNHNS and CDR2 SASEGT come from the germline V gene. The DNA of the CDR3 is TGTGCCAGCAGTGAAGAAGGGGGACTATTAAACTACGAGCAGTACTTC. Translated, it gives CASSEEGGLLNYEQYF.

The CDR3 reads CASSLLAGGNEQFF. DNA of the CDR3: TGTGCCAGCAGCTTACTAGCGGGAGGAAATGAGCAGTTCTTC. The rearrangement links TRBV5-6 to TRBJ2-1; TRBD2 agrees at 12 bases. From germline, CDR1 is SGHDT and CDR2 YYEEEE. V lost 2 bases to trimming and J lost 7 bases; unmatched junction nucleotides: 1. The CDR3 sequence is 14 residues long. The variable domain in full, with the rest retrieved from reference TRBV5-6 and TRBJ2-1, is DAGVTQSPTHLIKTRGQQVTLRCSPKSGHDTVSWYQQALGQGPQFIFQYYEEEERQRGNFPDRFSGHQFPNYSSELNVNALLLGDSALYLCASSLLAGGNEQFFGPGTRLTVL.

A remark on this clone: Other DNA sequences of this sample code for an identical CDR3. V and J are TRBV2 and TRBJ1-2; D call uncertain. The V gene's germline CDR1 is SNHLY and CDR2 FYNNEI. V lost 4 bases, J lost 5 bases, and 5 bases lay in between. The CDR3 has 11 residues. The CDR3, as DNA: TGTGCCAGCAGTGCACAATATGGCTACACCTTC. This gives the protein CASSAQYGYTF.